This T cell receptor (beta chain) was observed in a study of shared clonotypes between healthy human individuals. Study context: Each donor's CD4 naive and CD4 memory cells filled three plates apiece, CD8 naive two, and CD8 memory one.

V dropped 5 bases and J dropped 0 bases, with 14 bases sitting between them. Germline-derived CDR1 and CDR2 are MNHEY and SVGAGI. The CDR3 spans 15 residues. Only in-frame clones appear in the TCRdb table, and some are missing; sequencing was by immunoSEQ multiplex PCR. Of fewer than 3 million clones listed, about nine tenths are singletons. This clone was detected only once. Additional DNA sequences in this sample encode the identical CDR3. The CD4+ fraction was divided into a CD45RA+ naive subset and a CD45RA-negative memory subset. V gene TRBV6-5 combines with J gene TRBJ2-7, with D perhaps TRBD1 or TRBD2 (5 bases each). This TCR came from a man between 18 and 29 years old in good health. Some clones in this sample may be carry-over from other donors' samples. The sample was naive CD4+ T cells from PBMCs. As for subset: CD45RA+ positively selected. CDR3 coding DNA: TGTGCCAGCAGTCGTACTTCCGGGGCCTCCTACGAGCAGTACTTC. It translates to CASSRTSGASYEQYF.